These 2 T cell receptor beta chains were sequenced from one sample in a study of response to subunit inactivated influenza vaccine. From the RT-PCR reads, TCRdb called clonotypes with MiXCR, one entry per CDR3 protein. The table records about 650,000 distinct CDR3 sequences, around 15% of them present only once. This specimen was PBMCs from blood, taken around 15 days before vaccination. The receptors derive from a man aged 50-59 years who received an inactivated influenza vaccine.

This chain connects TRBV12-3 or TRBV12-4 to TRBJ1-3; TRBD1 is a possible D gene (5 bases). Trimming pared 7 bases from V and 0 bases from J, leaving 7 bases between. This CDR3 is 13 amino acids long. CDR3 loop: CASTGLSGNTIYF. CDR3 DNA sequence: TGTGCCAGCACAGGGCTCTCTGGAAACACCATATATTTT.

The chain joins TRBV6-1 to TRBJ1-3; the D gene is possibly TRBD1 (5 bases). Per germline, CDR1 MNHNS and CDR2 SASEGT. The V gene lost 5 bases and the J gene lost 6 bases, with 17 bases spanning the gap. The CDR3 runs 15 residues. CDR3 protein: CASSPARDRLNTIYF. For the CDR3, the DNA is TGTGCCAGCAGTCCCGCCCGGGACCGGCTAAACACCATATATTTT.